The present T cell receptor beta chain was sequenced within a study of blood T cell repertoires in COVID-19. Turning to the study itself: T cells, B-cell-depleted T cells, or PBMCs supplied cDNA or gDNA.

This CDR3 comprises 14 residues. The V segment lost 4 bases and the J segment 6 bases; nucleotides outside the gene matches: 6. From germline, CDR1 is SGHRS and CDR2 YFSETQ. Clones were sequenced by immunoSEQ multiplex PCR, and TCRdb holds only the in-frame ones, with some missing. This sample has some 200,000 clones, with approximately 81% found just once. The chain recombines TRBV5-1 with TRBJ1-2; the match to TRBD1 covers 10 bases. The receptor comes from a woman older than 75 with active or convalescent COVID-19. The material sequenced was peripheral blood. DNA for the CDR3: TGCGCCAGCAGCCCGATGACAGGGGGCGATGGCTACACCTTC. It yields the protein CASSPMTGGDGYTF.